This T cell receptor (beta chain) was recovered during a study of response to subunit inactivated influenza vaccine. A single record per CDR3 protein comes from TCRdb applying MiXCR to the RT-PCR reads. The sample holds under 750,000 distinct CDR3 sequences, roughly 12% seen once. Regarding the study as a whole: Authors suggested each seasonal influenza vaccination recruits few new T cells.

Remarks on this clonotype: The antigen remains undetermined.

This sequence was found in a man aged 50 or older who received an inactivated influenza vaccine. The specimen was PBMCs from blood, collected on the day of vaccination.

This CDR3 is CASSYRTGGRETQYF. DNA for the CDR3: TGTGCCAGCAGCTATCGGACAGGGGGCCGAGAGACCCAGTACTTC. The rearrangement joins TRBV7-6 to TRBJ2-5; TRBD1 matches 11 bases. CDR1 and CDR2 (germline): SGHVS, FNYEAQ. The CDR3 consists of 15 residues. Trimming took 4 bases from V and 4 from J; bases not matched to a gene: 5.